This T cell receptor (beta chain) was obtained from a study of shared clonotypes between healthy human individuals. CD45RO-negative, CCR7-positively selected cells formed the naive CD8 fraction, excluding terminally differentiated effector memory CD45RA+ cells. Overall study findings and caveats: An expected dependence of interdonor clonotype sharing on sequencing depth was noted. In a handful of donors, about 5% of naive CD4 clonotypes appeared in common. Larger estimated richness was generally recorded for naive subsets relative to memory subsets.

Researchers ran the assay at a deep level. Clones were read by immunoSEQ multiplex PCR, and TCRdb kept only the in-frame ones, dropping some. The repertoire holds about 2,100,000 clones, with approximately 94% as singletons. Worth noting for this clone: Antigen: not known. Other DNA sequences in the same sample also yield this CDR3.

The origin of this receptor is a man between 18 and 35 years old in good health. Some clones in this sample may be carry-over from other donors' samples. The sample was naive CD8+ T cells from PBMCs.

The CDR3 loop is CASSGGSSGNTIYF. The CDR3 region has the DNA TGTGCCAGCAGTGGAGGGAGCTCTGGAAACACCATATATTTT. This chain links TRBV6-1 with TRBJ1-3; unclear D gene. Trimming shortened V by 4 bases and J by 0 bases, and 7 bases separated the two germline ends. The germline gives CDR1 MNHNS, CDR2 SASEGT. The CDR3 runs 14 residues.